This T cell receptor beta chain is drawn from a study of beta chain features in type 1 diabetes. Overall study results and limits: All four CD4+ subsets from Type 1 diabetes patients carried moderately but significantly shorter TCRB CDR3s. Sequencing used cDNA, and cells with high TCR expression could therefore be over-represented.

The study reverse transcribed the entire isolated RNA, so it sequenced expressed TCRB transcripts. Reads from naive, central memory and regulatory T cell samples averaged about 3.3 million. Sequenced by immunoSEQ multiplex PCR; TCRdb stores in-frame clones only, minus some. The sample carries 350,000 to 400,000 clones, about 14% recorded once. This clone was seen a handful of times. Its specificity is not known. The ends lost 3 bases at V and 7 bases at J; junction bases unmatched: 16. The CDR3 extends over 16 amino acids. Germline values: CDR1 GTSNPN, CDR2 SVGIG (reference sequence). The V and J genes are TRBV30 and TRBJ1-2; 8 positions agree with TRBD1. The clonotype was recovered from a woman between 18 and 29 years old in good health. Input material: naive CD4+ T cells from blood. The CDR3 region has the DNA TGTGCCTGGAGCCAGGGGGGGACAGGCGGATACCGTGGCTACACCTTC. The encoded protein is CAWSQGGTGGYRGYTF.